This T cell receptor (beta chain) was retrieved from a study of blood T cell repertoires in COVID-19. Data came from immunoSEQ multiplex PCR; TCRdb stores just in-frame clones and leaves some out. The table includes approximately 220,000 clones, around 81% detected once. Participants were placed into cohorts based on the clinical history they reported. The CDR3 runs 15 residues. CDR1 is SGHAT, CDR2 FQNNGV, per germline. The V gene end was trimmed by 1 base and the J gene end by 2 bases; junction bases not matched to a gene: 4. This TCR derives from a woman aged 40 to 55 with acute COVID-19. This chain joins TRBV11-2 and TRBJ1-1, with 7 bases lining up with TRBD1. Sample: PBMCs or T cells enriched from blood (not recorded which). For the CDR3, the DNA is TGTGCCAGCAGCTTAGTGACAGGGAAAAACACTGAAGCTTTCTTT. Its protein product is CASSLVTGKNTEAFF. The full variable domain, with the rest looked up from reference TRBV11-2 and TRBJ1-1, is EAGVAQSPRYKIIEKRQSVAFWCNPISGHATLYWYQQILGQGPKLLIQFQNNGVVDDSQLPKDRFSAERLKGVDSTLKIQPAKLEDSAVYLCASSLVTGKNTEAFFGQGTRLTVV.